The clone carrying this T cell receptor beta chain showed up just a few times. This sample is part of a study of T cells in Graves' hyperthyroidism and ophthalmopathy. Amplification of TCR beta CDR3 regions was performed using RNA transcripts as template. During a first-round RT-PCR of the TCR CDR3, the HTBI primer set was used. TCRdb used MiXCR to reprocess the multiplex PCR reads, holding one entry per CDR3 protein. The sample lists 620,000 or so distinct CDR3 sequences, about 14% occurring once. The sequence derives from a woman aged 50 to 65 with Graves' ophthalmopathy. Sequencing input: blood.

The CDR3 reads CASSSPLVSSYNEQFF. CDR3 in DNA: TGTGCCAGCAGCTCCCCGCTGGTTAGCTCCTACAATGAGCAGTTCTTC. This chain uses TRBV11-3 with TRBJ2-1, with D uncertain. Deletions cut 4 bases from V and 0 bases from J, with 13 bases between. The CDR3 contains 16 residues. From germline, CDR1 is SGHNT and CDR2 YENEEA. Full variable domain (outside the CDR3, taken from reference TRBV11-3 and TRBJ2-1): EAGVVQSPRYKIIEKKQPVAFWCNPISGHNTLYWYLQNLGQGPELLIRYENEEAVDDSQLPKDRFSAERLKGVDSTLKIQPAELGDSAVYLCASSSPLVSSYNEQFFGPGTRLTVL.